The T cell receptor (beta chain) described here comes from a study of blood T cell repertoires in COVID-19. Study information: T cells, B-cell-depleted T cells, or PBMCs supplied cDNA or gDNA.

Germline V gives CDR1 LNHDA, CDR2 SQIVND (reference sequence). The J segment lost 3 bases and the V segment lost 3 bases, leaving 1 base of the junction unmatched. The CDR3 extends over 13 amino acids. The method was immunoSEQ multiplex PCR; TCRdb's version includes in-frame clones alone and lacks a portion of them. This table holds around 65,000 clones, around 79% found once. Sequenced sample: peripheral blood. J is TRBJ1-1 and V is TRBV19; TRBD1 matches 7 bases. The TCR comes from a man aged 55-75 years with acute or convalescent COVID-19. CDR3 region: CASSMTGYTEAFF. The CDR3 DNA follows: TGTGCCAGTAGTATGACAGGGTACACTGAAGCTTTCTTT.